These 3 T cell receptor beta chains were sequenced from one sample in a study of T cell changes during pregnancy in multiple sclerosis (dated by TCRdb to between 2018 and 2021). The library relied on the immunoSEQ multiplex PCR assay. TCRdb holds this immuneACCESS table with in-frame rearrangements only. Some clones are missing; in checked studies, unresolved V genes explain under half, and the rest has no known cause. This sample comprises tens of thousands of clones, more than 90% of them detected only once. Of the sample, just under 2% falls within the top ten clones. The sample in question was peripheral blood, obtained in the second trimester of pregnancy. The origin of the receptors is a female donor with multiple sclerosis, enrolled in a pregnancy study.

The chain uses TRBV5-4 and TRBJ1-2, with TRBD1 identical over 8 bases. Germline-derived CDR1 and CDR2 are SGHNT and YYREEE (reference sequence). CDR3 length: 14 residues. Unmatched junction bases numbered 3, after V lost 4 bases and J lost 1 base. CDR3 loop: CASSIGQGNYGYTF. The CDR3 nucleotides are TGTGCCAGCAGCATCGGACAGGGTAACTATGGCTACACCTTC.

The chain is built from TRBV7-3 and TRBJ2-2; no definite D call. Per germline, CDR1 SGHTA and CDR2 FQGTGA. Trimming left V 2 bases short and J 2 bases short, with 15 bases between. The CDR3 runs to 17 residues. CDR3 sequence: CASSLGSGWPNTGELFF. The CDR3 DNA sequence: TGTGCCAGCAGCTTAGGTTCAGGCTGGCCTAACACCGGGGAGCTGTTTTTT.

V usage is TRBV9 and J usage is TRBJ2-7; tentative D call: TRBD1 (8 bases). Trimming removed 0 bases at V and 2 bases at J, with 21 bases between. CDR3 size: 18 residues. In germline, CDR1 is SGDLS, CDR2 YYNGEE. The CDR3: CASSVGPVTGGLTYEQYF. CDR3 nucleotide sequence: TGTGCCAGCAGCGTAGGTCCGGTAACAGGGGGACTAACCTACGAGCAGTACTTC.